A selection of T cell receptor beta chains follows, all from one sample in a study of T cell responses to AZD1222 COVID-19 vaccine. Assay used: immunoSEQ multiplex PCR; TCRdb lists only in-frame clones, some missing. This repertoire shows roughly 140,000 clones, around nine tenths found once; its top ten account for roughly 2.9%. The specimen comprised peripheral blood, sampled on day 0 of MenACWY control vaccination. These receptors were collected from an adult in good health. Each CDR3 is given with its conserved first and last residue. The D gene is left open where the match is weak. Clone size is shown for a subset of rows, as once, few, many or a class of expanded clone.

CDR3 | DNA | J | V | size | D
CASRQTGASLEKLFF | TGTGCCAGCAGGCAAACAGGCGCCTCCTTGGAAAAACTGTTTTTT | TRBJ1-4 | TRBV11-2 | - | -
CASSPRAGGSYEQYF | TGTGCCAGCAGCCCCCGGGCAGGGGGCTCTTACGAGCAGTACTTC | TRBJ2-7 | TRBV7-9 | - | TRBD1
CASSFQLMGGTGELFF | TGTGCCAGCAGCTTCCAGTTGATGGGGGGCACCGGGGAGCTGTTTTTT | TRBJ2-2 | TRBV5-5 | - | -
CASSLAQGDGYTF | TGCGCCAGCAGCTTGGCACAGGGGGATGGCTACACCTTC | TRBJ1-2 | TRBV5-1 | - | TRBD1
CASSQAPLLSTSGRRSDTQYF | TGTGCCAGCAGCCAAGCTCCCCTTTTATCAACTAGCGGGAGGAGGTCAGATACGCAGTATTTT | TRBJ2-3 | TRBV4-2 | once | TRBD2
CASSQGRRGTEAFF | TGTGCCAGCAGCCAAGGTCGAAGGGGGACTGAAGCTTTCTTT | TRBJ1-1 | TRBV3-1/TRBV3-2 | - | -
CAKPGPRQETQYF | TGTGCCAAACCGGGACCTAGACAAGAGACCCAGTACTTC | TRBJ2-5 | TRBV28 | - | -
CASSLGWGQDTEAFF | TGTGCCAGCAGCTTAGGATGGGGACAAGACACTGAAGCTTTCTTT | TRBJ1-1 | TRBV7-9 | - | -
CASSLGGPRNAGYTF | TGTGCCAGCAGCTTGGGAGGTCCCCGGAATGCTGGCTACACCTTC | TRBJ1-2 | TRBV5-4 | once | -
CASSVDREWTEAFF | TGTGCCAGCAGCGTAGACAGGGAATGGACTGAAGCTTTCTTT | TRBJ1-1 | TRBV9 | - | -
CASIVDYEQYF | TGTGCCAGCATCGTAGACTACGAGCAGTACTTC | TRBJ2-7 | TRBV2 | - | -
CASSHGRFNEKLFF | TGTGCCAGCAGCCATGGACGGTTTAATGAAAAACTGTTTTTT | TRBJ1-4 | TRBV28 | once | -
CASSPGQGTYNEQFF | TGTGCCAGCAGCCCGGGACAGGGCACCTACAATGAGCAGTTCTTC | TRBJ2-1 | TRBV9 | - | TRBD1
CASSPLGNTEAFF | TGTGCCAGCAGCCCCCTTGGGAACACTGAAGCTTTCTTT | TRBJ1-1 | TRBV9 | - | -
CASNLTQGVGFSNQPQHF | TGTGCCAGCAACCTTACCCAGGGGGTAGGTTTTAGCAATCAGCCCCAGCATTTT | TRBJ1-5 | TRBV13 | - | TRBD1
CASSLGRSVEQYF | TGTGCCAGCAGTCTAGGGAGGAGCGTTGAGCAGTACTTC | TRBJ2-7 | TRBV7-8 | - | -
CASSIGGQAQHF | TGTGCCAGTAGTATCGGTGGACAGGCCCAGCATTTT | TRBJ1-5 | TRBV19 | - | TRBD1
CASSFTAGGHSYNEQFF | TGTGCCAGCAGTTTTACGGCGGGAGGACATTCCTACAATGAGCAGTTCTTC | TRBJ2-1 | TRBV28 | - | TRBD2
CASSLSPGATGELFF | TGCGCCAGCAGCTTGTCACCGGGAGCCACCGGGGAGCTGTTTTTT | TRBJ2-2 | TRBV5-1 | - | -
CASSLVAVAIVGTEAFF | TGTGCCAGCAGTTTAGTGGCAGTTGCAATCGTCGGTACTGAAGCTTTCTTT | TRBJ1-1 | TRBV28 | - | -
CASSVTGGQYEQYF | TGTGCCAGCAGCGTGACAGGGGGTCAGTACGAGCAGTACTTC | TRBJ2-7 | TRBV27 | - | TRBD1
CATSERNSYEQYF | TGTGCCACCTCAGAGCGGAACTCCTACGAGCAGTACTTC | TRBJ2-7 | TRBV24-1 | once | -
CASSPWTEYGYTF | TGTGCCAGCTCACCATGGACGGAATATGGCTACACCTTC | TRBJ1-2 | TRBV18 | - | -
CASSFSNEQFF | TGTGCCAGCAGTTTCAGTAATGAGCAGTTCTTC | TRBJ2-1 | TRBV6-5 | - | -
CASSKQGWTGELFF | TGTGCCAGCAGCAAACAGGGGTGGACCGGGGAGCTGTTTTTT | TRBJ2-2 | TRBV9 | once | TRBD1
CASSFTGYGNTIYF | TGCGCCAGCAGCTTTACAGGGTATGGAAACACCATATATTTT | TRBJ1-3 | TRBV5-1 | - | -
CASSLADTTNEKLFF | TGCGCCAGCAGCTTGGCCGACACGACTAATGAAAAACTGTTTTTT | TRBJ1-4 | TRBV5-1 | - | -
CASSQAGTGALYEQYF | TGTGCCAGCAGCCAGGCCGGGACAGGGGCCCTCTACGAGCAGTACTTC | TRBJ2-7 | TRBV3-1/TRBV3-2 | - | TRBD1
CASSPTGSGTDTQYF | TGTGCCAGCAGCCCCACGGGGTCCGGCACAGATACGCAGTATTTT | TRBJ2-3 | TRBV7-9 | - | -
CASTNSLGEAFF | TGTGCCAGCACCAATAGCCTAGGTGAAGCTTTCTTT | TRBJ1-1 | TRBV12-3/TRBV12-4 | - | -
CAWSLRTSYTF | TGTGCCTGGAGTCTTCGGACCTCCTACACCTTC | TRBJ1-2 | TRBV30 | - | -
CASRRTDAYTEAFF | TGTGCCAGCAGGAGGACAGACGCCTACACTGAAGCTTTCTTT | TRBJ1-1 | TRBV11-2 | - | -
CASSQDRGANQPQHF | TGCGCCAGCAGCCAAGACCGGGGGGCGAATCAGCCCCAGCATTTT | TRBJ1-5 | TRBV4-1 | - | -
CASSLIPYEQYF | TGTGCCAGCAGTTTGATCCCCTACGAGCAGTACTTC | TRBJ2-7 | TRBV28 | - | -
CASSPTGTNTEAFF | TGTGCCAGCAGCCCGACAGGGACGAACACTGAAGCTTTCTTT | TRBJ1-1 | TRBV7-3 | - | TRBD1
CASSLEGQDYNEQFF | TGTGCCAGCAGCTTAGAGGGGCAGGATTACAATGAGCAGTTCTTC | TRBJ2-1 | TRBV7-2 | - | -
CASSQGSGNPHEQYF | TGTGCCAGCAGCCAAGGTTCCGGAAATCCCCACGAGCAGTACTTC | TRBJ2-7 | TRBV3-1/TRBV3-2 | - | -
CAWAGTHLRITEAFF | TGTGCCTGGGCCGGGACCCACCTTCGGATAACTGAAGCTTTCTTT | TRBJ1-1 | TRBV30 | - | -
CSASRGQNQPQHF | TGCAGTGCTAGTAGGGGACAGAATCAGCCCCAGCATTTT | TRBJ1-5 | TRBV20-1 | few | TRBD1
CASSYEEGKYQPQHF | TGTGCCAGCAGTTACGAGGAAGGTAAATATCAGCCCCAGCATTTT | TRBJ1-5 | TRBV6-2/TRBV6-3 | - | -
CATSAPWEETGTEAFF | TGTGCCACCAGTGCCCCCTGGGAGGAAACGGGCACTGAAGCTTTCTTT | TRBJ1-1 | TRBV24-1 | - | -
CASSLAVGTNEKLFF | TGTGCCAGCAGCTTGGCTGTTGGAACTAATGAAAAACTGTTTTTT | TRBJ1-4 | TRBV5-4 | - | -